This paragraph covers one T cell receptor (beta chain) sequence. This clone was detected only a few times. Its antigen specificity is not known. No quality values exist for individual bases; no much larger clone is one base distant. This sample was included in a study of cytotoxic CD8 clonotypes in ibrutinib-treated CLL (dated by TCRdb to about 2021). Broadly, across the study: The cohort had over ten relapsed/refractory and roughly 15 treatment-naive patients; some 17 were IGHV unmutated. Partial responses were observed in some 24 patients and complete responses in 2; after a median follow-up of roughly 62 months, remission was maintained in 15 or so patients and progression was observed in approximately twelve. Response samples were taken after a median of approximately 13 months on treatment, ranging from roughly 6 to 36 months. Samples averaged approximately 260,000 productive templates and approximately 100,000 productive rearrangements. Of the roughly 86 participants in the trial, approximately 26 had longitudinal samples available. Cryopreserved peripheral blood mononuclear cells were obtained prior to treatment, at the time of response, and at either disease progression or sustained remission. Every remission and progressive disease sample was obtained while ibrutinib was still being received by the patients.

Sequences MNHEY (CDR1) and SMNVEV (CDR2) are obtained from the germline V gene (reference sequence). The V end gives up 5 bases and the J end 4 bases, leaving 13 bases in the junction not matched to a gene. The CDR3 runs 18 residues from the cysteine to the phenylalanine. Only CDR3 DNA remains: 54 bases, in frame from the first base. On a MiSeq, deep resolution sequencing aimed for a depth between 1 in 1 million and 1 in 200,000 T cells, with each clonotype covered around 9.2x on average. The immunoSEQ hsTCRB Kit was used to generate TCR beta libraries. As for the original processing: The data were analyzed with ImmunoSEQ Analyzer and ImmunoSEQ Data Assistant, and V, D and J gene assignments followed IMGT definitions. Clonality, with values ranging from 0 to 1, was calculated as one minus the normalized Shannon entropy of productive rearrangement frequencies. Public clonotype analysis was restricted to overrepresented clonotypes comprising at least 0.05% of each patient's repertoire. About a dozen repertoires from age-matched healthy donors, obtained from immuneACCESS, served as clonality controls. The source is immuneACCESS, and TCRdb retained only in-frame sequences with V and J called. Part of the clones is not carried over; for the studies checked, unresolved V genes explain less than half of this, and the remainder is unexplained. D and trimming were read from the DNA, whereas the V and J calls and clone size are those reported in that table. The sample records around 140,000 clones, roughly 80% of which are singletons. The ten largest clones take up 25% to 30% of the sample.

Read against the paper, the sample's time point label means: 12 months on ibrutinib. For TCR beta library preparation, 1.5 to 2 micrograms of genomic DNA were extracted from the cryopreserved PBMCs. Longitudinal blood samples from CLL patients receiving ibrutinib monotherapy were subjected to high-throughput TCR beta sequencing. The patients took part in an open-label, single-center phase 2 trial of ibrutinib monotherapy. Overall results and qualifications from the work: At ibrutinib response clonality went up, during sustained remission it held steady, and at progression it dropped back toward baseline. Baseline clonality exceeded that of age-matched healthy donors and correlated strongly with circulating CD8+ T-cell counts. Sampling times were not matched between sustained-remission and progressing patients, and lymph node repertoires were not studied. Public clonotypes were rare and either shrank or stayed stable during treatment, and the rise in clonality at ibrutinib response reflected expansion of private clonotypes.

Sequences were derived from PBMCs, sampled after 12 months of ibrutinib treatment. This sequence was found in a human donor with chronic lymphocytic leukemia. The V gene is TRBV27 and the J gene is TRBJ2-1, with 11 middle bases fitting TRBD2. CDR3 protein: CASSLGSGGAGPYNEQFF. The sequence in DNA is TGTGCCAGCAGTCTGGGTAGCGGGGGGGCCGGGCCTTACAATGAGCAGTTCTTC.